This TCR beta chain was identified during a study of siplizumab effects on memory and regulatory T cells. Assays covered 10^5 or so TCR templates per sample. Only in-frame clones appear in the TCRdb table, and some are missing; sequencing was by immunoSEQ multiplex PCR. This table holds more than 85,000 clones, just over 90% found once. V dropped 6 bases and J dropped 10 bases, with 15 bases sitting between them. From germline, CDR1 is MNHNS and CDR2 SASEGT. The CDR3 extends over 12 amino acids. General study points: A significant reduction in alloreactive sequences traceable to unstimulated CD4+ memory cells was produced by siplizumab. It was never confirmed that proliferating Tregs from siplizumab cultures were suppressive.

Comment on this clone: Its antigen is unidentified.

The chain uses TRBV6-1 and TRBJ1-1; no reliable D call. Sequencing was carried out using Tregs sorted from blood. The source of this sequence is a human donor in good health. The CDR3: CASSIVDSGAFF. The CDR3 DNA sequence: TGTGCCAGCAGCATAGTGGACTCGGGAGCTTTCTTT.